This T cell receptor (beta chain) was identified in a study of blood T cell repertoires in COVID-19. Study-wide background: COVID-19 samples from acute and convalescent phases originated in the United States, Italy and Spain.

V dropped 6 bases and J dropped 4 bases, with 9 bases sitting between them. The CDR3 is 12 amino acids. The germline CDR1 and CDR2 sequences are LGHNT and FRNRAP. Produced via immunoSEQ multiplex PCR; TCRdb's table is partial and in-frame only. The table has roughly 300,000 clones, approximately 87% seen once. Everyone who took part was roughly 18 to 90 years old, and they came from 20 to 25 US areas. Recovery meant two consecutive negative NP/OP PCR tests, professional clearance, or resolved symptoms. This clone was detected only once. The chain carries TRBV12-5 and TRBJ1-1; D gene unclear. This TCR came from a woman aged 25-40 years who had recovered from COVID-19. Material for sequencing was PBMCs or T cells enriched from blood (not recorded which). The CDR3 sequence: CASGRVSTEAFF. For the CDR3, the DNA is TGTGCTAGTGGGAGGGTAAGCACTGAAGCTTTCTTT.